A selection of T cell receptor beta chains follows, all from one sample in a study of blood T cell repertoires in COVID-19. Only in-frame clones appear in the TCRdb table, and some are missing; sequencing was by immunoSEQ multiplex PCR. The profile covers roughly 250,000 clones, with approximately 90% appearing a single time and 1.9% taken by the ten largest. Sequenced sample: PBMCs or T cells enriched from blood (not recorded which). These receptors originate from a woman under 30 who had recovered from COVID-19. Each CDR3 is given with its conserved first and last residue. Fields, in order: D gene, clone size, J gene, V gene, CDR3 protein, CDR3 DNA. A D gene is named only where the DNA matches it firmly. The size entry is marked missing in some rows and otherwise reads once, few, many or a size class.

D: TRBD1; size: NA; J: TRBJ2-3; V: TRBV5-1; CDR3: CASSSGTGEIDTQYF; DNA: TGCGCCAGCAGCTCCGGGACAGGGGAAATCGATACGCAGTATTTT
D: NA; size: NA; J: TRBJ2-1; V: TRBV5-1; CDR3: CASSLRVANEQFF; DNA: TGCGCCAGCAGCTTGCGGGTCGCCAATGAGCAGTTCTTC
D: NA; size: NA; J: TRBJ1-5; V: TRBV5-6; CDR3: CASSLGRGYSNQPQHF; DNA: TGTGCCAGCAGCTTGGGCCGGGGGTATAGCAATCAGCCCCAGCATTTT
D: TRBD1; size: once; J: TRBJ2-1; V: TRBV7-3; CDR3: CASSPSGTGDNEQFF; DNA: TGTGCCAGCAGCCCCTCCGGGACAGGGGACAATGAGCAGTTCTTC
D: TRBD2; size: NA; J: TRBJ2-1; V: TRBV6-5; CDR3: CASSPSGGGYNEQFF; DNA: TGTGCCAGCAGTCCCAGTGGGGGGGGGTACAATGAGCAGTTCTTC
D: NA; size: NA; J: TRBJ1-1; V: TRBV6-1; CDR3: CASSEEGGLGF; DNA: TGTGCCAGCAGTGAAGAGGGCGGGCTGGGGTTT
D: NA; size: NA; J: TRBJ1-2; V: TRBV11-2; CDR3: CASSLVRGGYGYTF; DNA: TGTGCCAGCAGCTTAGTGCGGGGGGGCTATGGCTACACCTTC
D: NA; size: NA; J: TRBJ2-4; V: TRBV28; CDR3: CASSNTIAKNIQYF; DNA: TGTGCCAGCAGTAACACTATAGCTAAAAACATTCAGTACTTC
D: NA; size: few; J: TRBJ2-2; V: TRBV18; CDR3: CASSPPTGITGELFF; DNA: TGTGCCAGCTCACCCCCTACAGGAATCACCGGGGAGCTGTTTTTT
D: TRBD2; size: NA; J: TRBJ2-3; V: TRBV7-9; CDR3: CASSLAPSGNTDTQYF; DNA: TGTGCCAGCAGCTTAGCCCCTAGCGGGAACACAGATACGCAGTATTTT
D: TRBD1; size: NA; J: TRBJ2-5; V: TRBV6-2/TRBV6-3; CDR3: CASSRDRDQETQYF; DNA: TGTGCCAGCAGCCGGGACAGGGACCAAGAGACCCAGTACTTC
D: NA; size: NA; J: TRBJ1-2; V: TRBV12-3/TRBV12-4; CDR3: CASSLAGFGYTF; DNA: TGTGCCAGCAGTTTAGCCGGTTTTGGCTACACCTTC
D: TRBD2; size: NA; J: TRBJ2-1; V: TRBV28; CDR3: CASRGTSGHPYNEQFF; DNA: TGTGCCAGCAGGGGGACTAGCGGACATCCCTACAATGAGCAGTTCTTC
D: NA; size: NA; J: TRBJ1-2; V: TRBV28; CDR3: CASSLSRRDYGYTF; DNA: TGTGCCAGCAGTTTAAGCCGGAGGGACTATGGCTACACCTTC
D: TRBD2; size: once; J: TRBJ2-1; V: TRBV5-4; CDR3: CASSLAGGNEQFF; DNA: TGTGCCAGCAGCTTGGCGGGGGGGAATGAGCAGTTCTTC
D: TRBD1; size: NA; J: TRBJ2-1; V: TRBV5-1; CDR3: CASSRATQGTDEQFF; DNA: TGCGCCAGCAGCCGCGCCACACAGGGGACCGATGAGCAGTTCTTC
D: NA; size: NA; J: TRBJ2-1; V: TRBV7-2; CDR3: CASSWAKSSYNEQFF; DNA: TGTGCCAGCAGCTGGGCTAAGTCCTCCTACAATGAGCAGTTCTTC
D: NA; size: NA; J: TRBJ1-4; V: TRBV18; CDR3: CASSPQGTGNEKLFF; DNA: TGTGCCAGCTCACCCCAGGGCACCGGTAATGAAAAACTGTTTTTT
D: NA; size: once; J: TRBJ2-3; V: TRBV5-1; CDR3: CASSTRQGLTDTQYF; DNA: TGCGCCAGCAGCACCCGACAGGGACTTACAGATACGCAGTATTTT
D: NA; size: NA; J: TRBJ1-1; V: TRBV5-4; CDR3: CASSSPWGRNTEAFF; DNA: TGTGCCAGCAGCTCGCCCTGGGGGCGCAACACTGAAGCTTTCTTT
D: TRBD2; size: NA; J: TRBJ2-7; V: TRBV24-1; CDR3: CATSDAGTSNEQYF; DNA: TGTGCCACCAGTGATGCCGGGACTAGCAACGAGCAGTACTTC
D: TRBD2; size: NA; J: TRBJ2-7; V: TRBV7-8; CDR3: CASSLRSVAGDRYF; DNA: TGTGCCAGCAGCTTAAGATCTGTAGCGGGAGATCGGTACTTC
D: TRBD1; size: NA; J: TRBJ1-1; V: TRBV6-2/TRBV6-3; CDR3: CASSYSGGDRGTEAFF; DNA: TGTGCCAGCAGTTACTCCGGGGGCGACAGGGGGACTGAAGCTTTCTTT
D: NA; size: NA; J: TRBJ1-5; V: TRBV3-1/TRBV3-2; CDR3: CASSQGGGPGNNQPQHF; DNA: TGTGCCAGCAGCCAAGGAGGCGGCCCAGGGAACAATCAGCCCCAGCATTTT
D: TRBD2; size: NA; J: TRBJ2-7; V: TRBV9; CDR3: CASSVASGGGYEQYF; DNA: TGTGCCAGCAGCGTAGCCAGCGGGGGTGGCTACGAGCAGTACTTC